A single sample gave rise to the 8 T cell receptor beta chains below, sequenced in a study of human T cells and chemical hapten exposure. One entry per CDR3 protein, called by TCRdb with MiXCR from the RACE reads. The top ten hold 2% to 3% of the sample, which has some 64,000 distinct CDR3 sequences, 9.5% to 11% seen once. Noted time point: patch test 3, about 24 weeks after DPC sensitization. As for treatment: therapeutic diphenylcyclopropenone sensitization with weekly scalp DPC. Sequencing was performed on whole blood, taken in connection with sensitization to the hapten diphenylcyclopropenone (DPC). The source of these receptors is a woman aged 25 to 39 with alopecia areata. Some clones in this sample may be carry-over from other donors' samples.

This clonotype has more than one count but fewer than ten. V and J are TRBV29-1 and TRBJ1-1, with D hard to call. Germline V lookup: CDR1 SQVTM, CDR2 ANQGSEA. Trimming cost V 4 bases and J 1 base, with 7 bases left between them. The CDR3 is 12 amino acids. This chain's CDR3 is CSVGRRNTEAFF. The CDR3 DNA is TGCAGCGTTGGCCGGAGGAACACTGAAGCTTTCTTT.

The chain uses TRBV3-1 and TRBJ2-7; D remains ambiguous. The V end lost 3 bases, the J end lost 8 bases, and 8 bases lay between the germline ends. The germline CDR1 and CDR2 sequences are LGHDT and YNNKEL (reference sequence). The CDR3 covers 11 residues. As DNA, the CDR3 is TGTGCCAGCAGCCATGACACCCAGCAGTACTTC. Its translation is CASSHDTQQYF.

This clonotype was seen repeatedly, ten times or more. This sequence joins TRBV7-9 and TRBJ1-2; 7 bases align to TRBD1. J gave up 5 bases and V 6 bases, and 6 bases lay outside the gene matches. The CDR3 covers 13 residues. Germline CDR1 reads SEHNR; CDR2 reads FQNEAQ (reference sequence). CDR3 sequence reads: CASRPGQSYGYTF. The CDR3 coding sequence is TGTGCCAGCAGGCCGGGACAGTCGTATGGCTACACCTTC.

This clonotype has ten or more counts. This sequence joins TRBV18 and TRBJ2-7; D is perhaps TRBD1 or TRBD2 (7 bases each). Germline loops: CDR1 KGHSH, CDR2 LQKENI. Trimming removed 1 base from V and 4 bases from J, with 14 bases in between. CDR3 size: 15 residues. CDR3 in amino acids: CASSPLMQGGYEQYF. In nucleotides, the CDR3 is TGTGCCAGCTCACCACTCATGCAGGGGGGGTACGAGCAGTACTTC.

The chain carries TRBV7-2 and TRBJ2-5, with D unresolved. V lost 0 bases, J lost 4 bases, and 21 bases lay in between. CDR3 size: 18 residues. From germline, CDR1 is SGHTA and CDR2 FQGNSA. The CDR3 region has the DNA TGTGCCAGCAGCTTAGCGTACGACCAGGTCTTAGAGGTAGAGACCCAGTACTTC. This sequence encodes CASSLAYDQVLEVETQYF.

In its sample, this clonotype was seen a few times. The chain employs TRBV28 and TRBJ2-3; D is ambiguous. Trimming took 5 bases from V and 4 from J, leaving 10 bases between them. The length of the CDR3 is 13 residues. The germline CDR1 and CDR2 sequences are MDHEN and SYDVKM. DNA for the CDR3: TGTGCCAGCAGTCCGTCCTACCCAGATACGCAGTATTTT. This sequence encodes CASSPSYPDTQYF.

The genes are TRBV14 and TRBJ2-5; 13 nucleotides match TRBD2. Germline V lookup: CDR1 SGHDN, CDR2 FVKESK. V lost 4 bases to trimming and J lost 1 base; unmatched junction nucleotides: 3. The CDR3 runs 16 residues. In nucleotides, the CDR3 is TGTGCCAGCAGCCGAAGACTAGCGGGAGGCCAAGAGACCCAGTACTTC. This gives the protein CASSRRLAGGQETQYF.

This clonotype has at least ten counts. V usage is TRBV18 and J usage is TRBJ2-3; D tentatively fits TRBD1 or TRBD2 (5 bases each). The CDR3 is 15 amino acids. V was shortened by 0 bases and J by 0 bases, with 7 bases between the two germline ends. The germline CDR1 and CDR2 sequences are KGHSH and LQKENI. CDR3 sequence: CASSPPGRSTDTQYF. CDR3 bases: TGTGCCAGCTCACCACCGGGACGGAGCACAGATACGCAGTATTTT.